Listed below are T cell receptor beta chains from one sample, sequenced in a study of cytomegalovirus exposure and HLA in healthy donors. Using immunoSEQ multiplex PCR, the repertoire was profiled, and TCRdb retains in-frame clones only, with some absent. The table for this sample gives some 70,000 clones. Source material: PBMCs. The receptors originated from a boy aged 5-17 years in good health and CMV-seronegative. Both conserved end residues are part of each CDR3. The order of the fields is D gene, J gene, V gene, CDR3 protein. A D gene is named only where the DNA matches it firmly.

d_gene: NA; j_gene: TRBJ2-1; v_gene: TRBV9; CDR3aa: CASSSVENEQFF
d_gene: TRBD1; j_gene: TRBJ1-1; v_gene: TRBV11-1; CDR3aa: CASSRTGTGRGTEAFF
d_gene: NA; j_gene: TRBJ2-2; v_gene: TRBV7-6; CDR3aa: CASSSGHRTGELFF
d_gene: NA; j_gene: TRBJ1-6; v_gene: TRBV6-1; CDR3aa: CASRLQVNSPLHF
d_gene: TRBD2; j_gene: TRBJ2-1; v_gene: TRBV25-1; CDR3aa: CASSITSGGTYNEQFF
d_gene: TRBD1; j_gene: TRBJ1-1; v_gene: TRBV29-1; CDR3aa: CSAGKRGPNTEAFF
d_gene: TRBD1; j_gene: TRBJ1-2; v_gene: TRBV9; CDR3aa: CASSVGTGVNYGYTF
d_gene: NA; j_gene: TRBJ1-2; v_gene: TRBV2; CDR3aa: CASSESSPANYGYTF
d_gene: TRBD1; j_gene: TRBJ1-2; v_gene: TRBV30; CDR3aa: CAWSVRRGQTFYGYTF
d_gene: TRBD1; j_gene: TRBJ2-6; v_gene: TRBV4-1; CDR3aa: CASSPGQARSGANVLTF
d_gene: NA; j_gene: TRBJ1-1; v_gene: TRBV19; CDR3aa: CASSMERVTEAFF
d_gene: NA; j_gene: TRBJ2-7; v_gene: TRBV9; CDR3aa: CASSVRGLLDEQYF
d_gene: NA; j_gene: TRBJ2-5; v_gene: TRBV5-1; CDR3aa: CASSFTGREETQYF
d_gene: TRBD1; j_gene: TRBJ1-1; v_gene: TRBV10-3; CDR3aa: CAISDRDRKNTEAFF
d_gene: TRBD2; j_gene: TRBJ2-1; v_gene: TRBV6-1; CDR3aa: CASSPTSGANNEQFF
d_gene: TRBD2; j_gene: TRBJ2-5; v_gene: TRBV5-1; CDR3aa: CASSLDPSGGEQYF